A selection of T cell receptor beta chains follows, all from one sample in a study of cytomegalovirus exposure and HLA in healthy donors. Sequenced by immunoSEQ multiplex PCR; TCRdb stores in-frame clones only, minus some. The sample contains tens of thousands of clones, roughly 84% of which appear only once. Sample: PBMCs. The receptors originated from a woman between 18 and 29 years old in good health and CMV-seropositive. The CDR3 runs from the conserved cysteine through the conserved F or W. Each record gives: J gene, V gene, clone size, D gene, CDR3 protein, CDR3 DNA. D genes are given only for firm matches. Only part of the rows carry a size: once, few, many, or a class if the clone is expanded.

>TRBJ2-1|TRBV4-1|-|-
CASSQEISRSDEQFF
TGCGCCAGCAGCCAAGAAATTTCGAGGTCAGATGAGCAGTTCTTC
>TRBJ2-2|TRBV5-1|-|-
CASSNSGGNTGELFF
TGCGCCAGCAGCAATAGCGGAGGGAACACCGGGGAGCTGTTTTTT
>TRBJ1-6|TRBV5-4|-|TRBD1
CASSLASGAGGNSPLHF
TGTGCCAGCAGCTTGGCTTCGGGGGCAGGGGGAAATTCACCCCTCCACTTT
>TRBJ2-4|TRBV6-5|-|TRBD1
CASRPTGVKNIQYF
TGTGCCAGCAGACCGACAGGGGTCAAAAACATTCAGTACTTC
>TRBJ2-6|TRBV10-1|-|-
CASSDPEENSGANVLTF
TGCGCCAGCAGTGACCCGGAGGAAAACTCTGGGGCCAACGTCCTGACTTTC
>TRBJ1-1|TRBV5-1|-|-
CASSLSQGRTEAFF
TGCGCCAGCAGCTTGTCCCAGGGAAGGACTGAAGCTTTCTTT
>TRBJ1-2|TRBV25-1|-|-
CASTPFDGNYGYTF
TGTGCCAGCACTCCTTTTGACGGGAACTATGGCTACACCTTC
>TRBJ1-3|TRBV6-5|-|TRBD1
CASSYAGGFGNTIYF
TGTGCCAGCAGTTACGCAGGGGGCTTCGGAAACACCATATATTTT
>TRBJ2-3|TRBV19|-|-
CASSSFPAGRGTDTQYF
TGTGCCAGTAGCTCTTTCCCGGCAGGTCGAGGGACAGATACGCAGTATTTT
>TRBJ1-4|TRBV2|-|TRBD1
CASSDMGTGGEKLFF
TGTGCCAGCAGTGACATGGGGACAGGGGGTGAAAAACTGTTTTTT
>TRBJ2-1|TRBV7-2|-|TRBD2
CASTPRGGLGNEQFF
TGTGCCAGCACCCCGCGGGGGGGCCTGGGCAATGAGCAGTTCTTC
>TRBJ2-7|TRBV25-1|-|TRBD1
CASSELGQGYEQYF
TGTGCCAGCAGTGAGTTGGGACAGGGCTACGAGCAGTACTTC
>TRBJ2-3|TRBV9|-|TRBD2
CASSVVGGERADTQYF
TGTGCCAGCAGCGTAGTGGGGGGGGAGAGGGCAGATACGCAGTATTTT
>TRBJ2-5|TRBV12-5|once|TRBD2
CASGVSGAETQYF
TGTGCTAGTGGTGTTAGCGGGGCGGAGACCCAGTACTTC
>TRBJ2-5|TRBV5-1|once|TRBD1
CASSLEDRVRETQYF
TGCGCCAGCAGCTTAGAGGACAGGGTACGAGAGACCCAGTACTTC
>TRBJ2-3|TRBV9|-|-
CASSVGGPADTQYF
TGTGCCAGCAGCGTAGGGGGCCCCGCAGATACGCAGTATTTT
>TRBJ2-7|TRBV19|-|-
CASSLSLATYEQYF
TGTGCCAGTAGTCTATCCCTAGCTACCTACGAGCAGTACTTC
>TRBJ2-1|TRBV10-2|once|-
CASSASANEQFF
TGCGCCAGCAGTGCGTCGGCTAATGAGCAGTTCTTC
>TRBJ2-2|TRBV11-3|-|-
CASSLSTNTGELFF
TGTGCCAGCAGCTTATCCACGAACACCGGGGAGCTGTTTTTT
>TRBJ1-1|TRBV5-1|-|-
CASIRGEGSNTEAFF
TGCGCCAGCATCCGAGGGGAGGGTTCGAACACTGAAGCTTTCTTT
>TRBJ1-4|TRBV5-1|-|-
CASSAGATNEKLFF
TGCGCCAGCAGCGCGGGTGCAACTAATGAAAAACTGTTTTTT
>TRBJ1-4|TRBV15|-|-
CATSSDPTSGSEKLFF
TGTGCCACCAGCAGTGATCCGACGTCGGGGAGTGAAAAACTGTTTTTT
>TRBJ2-7|TRBV5-1|few|TRBD1
CASGLLTGGSFYEQYF
TGCGCCAGCGGCTTACTGACAGGGGGCTCCTTCTACGAGCAGTACTTC
>TRBJ2-3|TRBV4-2|-|-
CASSPGTSTDTQYF
TGTGCCAGCAGCCCCGGGACTTCCACAGATACGCAGTATTTT
>TRBJ2-7|TRBV7-9|once|TRBD1
CASSLGWGQGLEQYF
TGTGCCAGCAGCTTAGGATGGGGACAGGGTCTCGAGCAGTACTTC
>TRBJ1-2|TRBV4-1|-|-
CASSPKGGGGLPYGYTF
TGCGCCAGCAGCCCAAAAGGAGGGGGGGGACTGCCTTATGGCTACACCTTC
>TRBJ1-5|TRBV4-1|-|-
CASSLYSGTNQPQHF
TGCGCCAGCAGCCTTTACTCAGGGACAAATCAGCCCCAGCATTTT
>TRBJ1-6|TRBV5-8|many|TRBD1
CASSGTGAYNSPLHF
TGTGCCAGCAGCGGGACAGGCGCCTATAATTCACCCCTCCACTTT
>TRBJ2-1|TRBV16|-|TRBD1
CASRQGRMLNEQFF
TGTGCCAGCAGACAGGGGCGCATGTTAAATGAGCAGTTCTTC
>TRBJ1-1|TRBV5-4|once|TRBD1
CASSPGQGNEAFF
TGTGCCAGCAGCCCGGGACAGGGGAATGAAGCTTTCTTT
>TRBJ2-3|TRBV7-9|-|-
CASSNLPGTDTQYF
TGTGCCAGCAGCAACTTGCCGGGCACAGATACGCAGTATTTT
>TRBJ1-3|TRBV27|-|-
CASSDTISGNTIYF
TGTGCCAGCAGCGACACCATCTCTGGAAACACCATATATTTT
>TRBJ2-7|TRBV11-2|-|TRBD1
CASSLGQGAYEQYF
TGTGCCAGCAGCCTGGGACAGGGGGCATACGAGCAGTACTTC
>TRBJ1-1|TRBV7-9|-|-
CASSQGAEAFF
TGTGCCAGCAGCCAAGGGGCGGAAGCTTTCTTT
>TRBJ2-3|TRBV19|-|TRBD2
CASTPLAGGRDTQYF
TGTGCCAGTACCCCTCTAGCGGGGGGAAGAGATACGCAGTATTTT
>TRBJ2-1|TRBV5-1|-|TRBD1
CASSLDRGEYNEQFF
TGCGCCAGCAGCTTGGACAGGGGGGAGTACAATGAGCAGTTCTTC
>TRBJ2-3|TRBV30|once|TRBD1
CAWSDGRGGRLSQYF
TGTGCCTGGAGTGATGGGAGAGGGGGCCGGCTCTCGCAGTATTTT
>TRBJ2-7|TRBV6-1|-|TRBD1
CASISPFRDRAEEYF
TGTGCCAGCATCTCTCCGTTCCGGGACAGGGCGGAAGAGTACTTC
>TRBJ1-2|TRBV7-8|-|TRBD1
CASSLRDSYGYTF
TGTGCCAGCAGCTTAAGGGACAGCTATGGCTACACCTTC